This T cell receptor beta chain was recorded in a study of CD8 T cells in ankylosing spondylitis. General study findings and limits: Reported data indicate significant enrichment of disease-linked clones within matched ankylosing spondylitis synovial fluid. Blood of patients with ankylosing spondylitis appeared to be characterized by a TCR beta motif of several highly homologous variants.

As concerns this clonotype: Its antigen is currently unknown.

Germline lookup yields CDR1 SGHVS and CDR2 FQNEAQ. V lost 6 bases to trimming and J lost 1 base, with 18 bases between them. The CDR3 loop spans 16 amino acids. One entry per CDR3 protein, called by TCRdb with MiXCR from the 5' RACE reads. The top ten hold under 1.2% of the sample, which has approximately 440,000 distinct CDR3 sequences, approximately 17% seen once. The receptor was isolated from a male donor with ankylosing spondylitis. The chain employs TRBV7-8 and TRBJ1-1; weak D call: TRBD1 (5 bases). Sequences were obtained from blood, either unsorted or a sorted T cell fraction (not recorded which). CDR3 nucleotides: TGTGCCAGCAGTTCCGACGGGCGGGGGAGGAACACTGAAGCTTTCTTT. This codes for CASSSDGRGRNTEAFF.